These 22 T cell receptor beta chains were sequenced from one sample in a study of metastatic and nonmetastatic thyroid tumors. Every patient underwent thyroid surgery untreated. TCRdb redid the clone calls on the PCR reads using MiXCR. The repertoire includes approximately 20,000 clones, about 25% of them detected once, and about 3.5% sits in the top ten. Sequenced sample: blood. These receptors all come from a male donor with papillary thyroid cancer or a benign thyroid nodule (not recorded which). Some clones in this sample may be carry-over from other donors' samples.

This chain connects TRBV24-1 to TRBJ2-3, with 8 bases fitting TRBD2. The CDR3 length is 17 residues. CDR1 is KGHDR, CDR2 SFDVKD, per germline. The ends lost 3 bases at V and 0 bases at J; junction bases unmatched: 7. CDR3: CATSDLIAGFSTDTQYF. CDR3 DNA sequence: TGTGCCACCAGTGATCTTATAGCGGGATTCAGCACAGATACGCAGTATTTT.

By share of the sample, this clone is medium-sized (0.01 to 0.1%). V is TRBV19 and J is TRBJ2-1, with D uncertain. Germline lookup yields CDR1 LNHDA and CDR2 SQIVND (reference sequence). The CDR3 is 13 amino acids. V lost 1 base and J lost 11, with 12 bases in between. CDR3 nucleotides: TGTGCCAGTAGTATAGGGGTGGCAGCCAAGCAGTTCTTC. Protein product: CASSIGVAAKQFF.

In its sample, this clone is medium-sized. The chain is built from TRBV10-3 and TRBJ1-1; perhaps TRBD1 as D (5 bases). Germline CDR1 and CDR2: ENHRY and SYGVKD. CDR3 length equals 15 residues. The ends were cut back, 2 bases at V and 3 bases at J, with 13 bases in the middle. The CDR3 here is CAISEGTRTHTEAFF. The CDR3 nucleotides are TGTGCCATCAGTGAGGGGACGAGAACTCACACTGAAGCTTTCTTT.

This clone is termed medium-sized. This sequence joins TRBV6-1 and TRBJ1-1; 9 bases align to TRBD1. Germline V gives CDR1 MNHNS, CDR2 SASEGT. Trimming cost V 8 bases and J 5 bases; bases outside gene matches: 9. This CDR3 has 14 amino acids. The CDR3 is CASQRDRAYTEAFF. The CDR3 nucleotides read TGTGCCAGCCAACGGGACAGGGCTTATACTGAAGCTTTCTTT.

The rearrangement links TRBV4-2 to TRBJ1-5, with a weak D call TRBD1 (6 bases). V shed 5 bases and J shed 4 bases, with 21 bases lying between them. The CDR3 spans 17 residues. Germline CDR1 reads LGHNA; CDR2 reads YNFKEQ. The DNA for the CDR3 is TGTGCCAGCAGCGCCGGAGGGGGGCAGGGACAAAATCAGCCCCAGCATTTT. Residues: CASSAGGGQGQNQPQHF.

This clone was seen repeatedly, ten times or more. The V call is TRBV5-1, the J call TRBJ2-5; D gene ambiguous. The germline gives CDR1 SGHRS, CDR2 YFSETQ. The CDR3 is made up of 14 amino acids. The V gene lost 0 bases and the J gene lost 5 bases, with 11 bases spanning the gap. The CDR3 bases are TGCGCCAGCAGCTTGGGTCCTGGGCCGGAGACCCAGTACTTC. Protein product: CASSLGPGPETQYF.

This clone was counted many times. A clone one base away is much larger, so this may be a read error. The V gene is TRBV7-2, the J gene TRBJ2-5; D unclear. CDR3 length: 14 amino acids. CDR1 and CDR2 from the germline V gene are SGHTA and FQGNSA. Trimming took 2 bases from V and 3 from J, leaving 10 bases between them. CDR3 bases: TGTGCCAGCAGCTTAATGGCCGGCGAAGAGACCCAGTACTTC. The encoded protein is CASSLMAGEETQYF.

V gene TRBV20-1 combines with J gene TRBJ1-1, with D maybe TRBD1 (5 bases). Germline values: CDR1 DFQATT, CDR2 SNEGSKA (reference sequence). Between the trimmed V and J ends, which lost 7 bases and 9 bases, there was a span of 24 bases. This CDR3 is 14 amino acids long. The CDR3 bases are TGCAGTGTAGGTGGTTTAATCACAGGAGACAAAGCTTTCTTT. This encodes CSVGGLITGDKAFF.

This clone was counted between two and nine times. The chain is built from TRBV28 and TRBJ2-3; possible D gene TRBD2, 6 bases. The germline gives CDR1 MDHEN, CDR2 SYDVKM. The CDR3 is 15 amino acids. Trimming pared 7 bases from V and 6 bases from J, leaving 20 bases between. CDR3 in amino acids: CASTKPMGGSDTQYF. CDR3 coding DNA: TGTGCCAGCACTAAGCCGATGGGGGGAAGTGATACGCAGTATTTT.

This clone has only a few counts. The chain employs TRBV5-1 and TRBJ2-5, with TRBD1 as a possible D gene (6 bases). The CDR3 spans 13 residues. Germline V gene sequence: CDR1 SGHRS, CDR2 YFSETQ. V lost 5 bases to trimming and J lost 5 bases, with 13 bases between them. This chain's CDR3 is CASSRDQGETQYF. The CDR3 nucleotides read TGCGCCAGCAGTCGGGACCAGGGGGAGACCCAGTACTTC.

The chain links TRBV2 to TRBJ1-2; D uncertain. Trimming stripped 2 bases from V and 9 bases from J, with 10 bases between. Germline assignment: CDR1 SNHLY and CDR2 FYNNEI. This CDR3 has 12 amino acids. The CDR3 sequence: CASSERGGSYTF. DNA of the CDR3: TGTGCCAGCAGTGAACGAGGTGGGAGCTACACCTTC.

This clone was detected a few times. The V call is TRBV12-3 or TRBV12-4, the J call TRBJ2-6; D gene ambiguous. Trimming pared 4 bases from V and 6 bases from J, leaving 10 bases between. The CDR3 spans 14 residues. The CDR3 nucleotides are TGTGCCAGCAGTTCCATTTCAATGGCCAACGTCCTGACTTTC. Amino acid sequence: CASSSISMANVLTF.

This clone was detected only a few times. The rearrangement links TRBV6-5 to TRBJ1-1; possibly TRBD1 for D (6 bases). The CDR3 is 15 residues long. Trimming left V 0 bases short and J 10 bases short, with 18 bases between. Germline V gene sequence: CDR1 MNHEY, CDR2 SVGAGI. The DNA for the CDR3 is TGTGCCAGCAGTTACTCAATGACAGGTAGGAACGGAGCTTTCTTT. Translated: CASSYSMTGRNGAFF.

There are a few counts of this clone. V is TRBV27 and J is TRBJ2-2; D not certain. The germline V gene encodes CDR1 MNHEY and CDR2 SMNVEV (reference sequence). V dropped 2 bases and J dropped 2 bases, with 9 bases sitting between them. CDR3 length equals 15 residues. CDR3 loop: CASSLAGPNTGELFF. DNA for the CDR3: TGTGCCAGCAGTTTAGCAGGACCTAACACCGGGGAGCTGTTTTTT.

This chain connects TRBV6-1 to TRBJ1-6; TRBD1 matches at 7 bases. This CDR3 has 16 amino acids. The V and J ends lost 5 bases and 7 bases, in that order; junction bases with no gene match: 11. Germline loops: CDR1 MNHNS, CDR2 SASEGT. The DNA for the CDR3 is TGTGCCAGCAGTCCGTCGACAGGGACGGCCAATTCACCCCTCCACTTT. Its protein product is CASSPSTGTANSPLHF.

This clone is deemed medium-sized. The CDR3 coding sequence is TGTGCCAGCAGATGGGGACGGTTTGAGCAGTTCTTC. The encoded protein is CASRWGRFEQFF. The chain uses TRBV28 and TRBJ2-1; D may match TRBD1 or TRBD2 (5 bases each). CDR1 and CDR2 from the germline V gene are MDHEN and SYDVKM. With 6 bases removed from V and 9 bases from J, the gap between germline ends came to 12 bases. This CDR3 is 12 amino acids long.

The chain uses TRBV25-1 and TRBJ1-1; D unclear. CDR1 and CDR2 from the germline V gene are MGHDK and SYGVNS. V was cut by 3 bases and J by 0 bases, with 5 bases left in between. The CDR3 runs to 13 residues. The CDR3 sequence: CASSETVNTEAFF. The CDR3 DNA sequence: TGTGCCAGCAGTGAGACCGTGAACACTGAAGCTTTCTTT. Drawing the rest from reference TRBV25-1 and TRBJ1-1, the complete variable domain is EADIYQTPRYLVIGTGKKITLECSQTMGHDKMYWYQQDPGMELHLIHYSYGVNSTEKGDLSSESTVSRIRTEHFPLTLESARPSHTSQYLCASSETVNTEAFFGQGTRLTVV.

V is TRBV6-1 and J is TRBJ2-3; 7 positions agree with TRBD2. The ends lost 3 bases at V and 5 bases at J; junction bases unmatched: 5. There are 14 residues in the CDR3. The germline CDR1 and CDR2 sequences are MNHNS and SASEGT. In DNA, the CDR3 is TGTGCCAGCAGTGAGCTAGCGGAGTTAGATACGCAGTATTTT. Amino acids: CASSELAELDTQYF.

There are a few counts of this clone. The chain employs TRBV2 and TRBJ2-5; 11 bases agree with TRBD1. After removal of 7 bases from V and 1 base from J, the junction contained 8 bases not matched to a gene. Germline V gene lookup returns CDR1 SNHLY and CDR2 FYNNEI. CDR3 length equals 16 residues. The CDR3 DNA follows: TGTGCCAGCACTGGCCCGGGACAGGGGGGCCAAGAGACCCAGTACTTC. Translated, it gives CASTGPGQGGQETQYF.

This clone counts as medium-sized (0.01 to 0.1%). The V call is TRBV12-3 or TRBV12-4, the J call TRBJ2-1; 8 bases agree with TRBD2. This CDR3 has 18 residues. The junction had 16 bases not matched to a gene; V was cut back by 5 bases and J by 4 bases. This chain's CDR3 is CASSQYTLGTREYNEQFF. CDR3 bases: TGTGCCAGCAGTCAGTACACCCTCGGGACTAGGGAATACAATGAGCAGTTCTTC.

In this sample, this clone turned up many times. The V call is TRBV25-1, the J call TRBJ1-2, with 8 bases that match TRBD1. Germline CDR1 MGHDK, CDR2 SYGVNS. This CDR3 spans 16 amino acids. V lost 1 base and J lost 7; bases outside the gene matches: 11. The CDR3 loop reads CASSEFGRGLRGGYTF. CDR3 coding DNA: TGTGCCAGCAGTGAATTTGGCAGGGGGCTAAGAGGTGGCTACACCTTC.

The CDR3 reads CAISVGTRGGRGIYNEQFF. Here the CDR3 DNA reads TGTGCCATCAGTGTCGGGACGAGGGGCGGAAGGGGGATCTACAATGAGCAGTTCTTC. The chain combines TRBV10-3 with TRBJ2-1, with D maybe TRBD1 (6 bases). This CDR3 spans 19 amino acids. Between the trimmed V and J ends, which lost 4 bases and 3 bases, there was a span of 25 bases. Germline V gene data show CDR1 as ENHRY and CDR2 as SYGVKD.